Below are 28 T cell receptor beta chains sequenced from a single sample in a study of vaccination and CD4 T cells after COVID-19. This sample's treatment: roughly 10-day PBMC culture with coronavirus spike peptide pools or control peptides (ViraFEST assay). No antigen has been assigned to these receptors. Cultured CD4+ T cell DNA was sequenced using the Oncomine TCR Beta short-read assay. In TCRdb, the PCR reads were re-called with MiXCR into one record per CDR3 protein. The sample has around 13,000 distinct CDR3 sequences; 70% to 75% are singletons. Here the sequenced sample was CD4+ T cells from blood, cultured in vitro, taken after SARS-CoV-2 vaccination. These TCRs come from a human donor who received a COVID-19 vaccine.

The J gene is TRBJ1-1, the V gene TRBV7-9; tentative D call: TRBD1 (6 bases). Germline V gene sequence: CDR1 SEHNR, CDR2 FQNEAQ (reference sequence). CDR3 length equals 14 residues. V lost 1 base, J lost 8 bases, and 14 bases lay in between. The CDR3 coding sequence is TGTGCCAGCAGCTTAGTTCAGGGGCAACCCGAAGCTTTCTTT. Translated: CASSLVQGQPEAFF.

The CDR3 nucleotides are TGTGCCAGCAGAAGACGACTGGGGACTAGCAGGTACCAAGAGACCCAGTACTTC. It translates to CASRRRLGTSRYQETQYF. V and J are TRBV2 and TRBJ2-5, with TRBD2 matching 9 bases. Per the germline V gene, CDR1 is SNHLY and CDR2 is FYNNEI. This CDR3 is built from 18 residues. J lost 0 bases, V lost 6 bases, and 14 bases had no gene match.

This chain joins TRBV30 and TRBJ2-3; D unclear. V lost 0 bases, J lost 2 bases, and 12 bases lay in between. The CDR3 covers 15 residues. Germline CDR1 and CDR2: GTSNPN and SVGIG (reference sequence). The CDR3 reads CAWSVLGSITDTQYF. In nucleotides, the CDR3 is TGTGCCTGGAGTGTACTCGGCTCGATCACAGATACGCAGTATTTT.

CDR3 residues: CASNPDRGWTEAFF. In DNA form, the CDR3 reads TGTGCCAGTAATCCTGACAGGGGGTGGACTGAAGCTTTCTTT. The J gene is TRBJ1-1, the V gene TRBV19, with 9 bases lining up with TRBD1. V shed 7 bases, J shed 5 bases, and the junction held 8 bases outside the gene matches. Per germline, CDR1 LNHDA and CDR2 SQIVND (reference sequence). The length of the CDR3 is 14 residues.

Only one count was recorded for this clonotype. The chain employs TRBV30 and TRBJ1-1; 7 positions agree with TRBD1. Germline V gene data show CDR1 as GTSNPN and CDR2 as SVGIG (reference sequence). Trimming at V came to 4 bases and at J to 5 bases, leaving 10 bases not matched to a gene. The CDR3 is 14 amino acids. This CDR3 reads CAWKLGQAGTEAFF. CDR3 sequence (DNA): TGTGCCTGGAAGTTAGGACAGGCGGGGACTGAAGCTTTCTTT.

V and J are TRBV20-1 and TRBJ1-1; D is uncertain. The CDR3 covers 13 residues. Between the trimmed V and J ends, which lost 1 base and 1 base, there was a span of 7 bases. Looked up from germline, CDR1 is DFQATT and CDR2 is SNEGSKA (reference sequence). The CDR3 loop is CSARVAGNTEAFF. CDR3 nucleotide sequence: TGCAGTGCTAGAGTTGCAGGGAACACTGAAGCTTTCTTT.

The chain combines TRBV20-1 with TRBJ2-7, with D unclear. Per the germline V gene, CDR1 is DFQATT and CDR2 is SNEGSKA (reference sequence). The CDR3 sequence is 13 residues long. V lost 0 bases and J 4 bases, leaving 10 bases between the germline ends. The chain's CDR3 is CSARDLTEYEQYF. The CDR3 DNA is TGCAGTGCTAGAGATCTAACGGAATACGAGCAGTACTTC.

This clonotype was counted a few times. J is TRBJ1-1 and V is TRBV7-6; D ambiguous. The CDR3 sequence is 15 residues long. Deletions cut 1 base from V and 4 bases from J, with 13 bases between. The germline CDR1 and CDR2 sequences are SGHVS and FNYEAQ. The CDR3 bases are TGTGCCAGCAGCTTAGTGGTTGGGTCGGGCACTGAAGCTTTCTTT. Translation: CASSLVVGSGTEAFF.

The gene calls are TRBV6-5 and TRBJ2-7; D unclear. The V end was cut by 0 bases, the J end by 3 bases, with 6 bases between. Germline V gene sequence: CDR1 MNHEY, CDR2 SVGAGI. The CDR3 spans 13 residues. The CDR3, as DNA: TGTGCCAGCAGTTACTCTGGCAGCTACGAGCAGTACTTC. Translated: CASSYSGSYEQYF.

The V and J genes are TRBV25-1 and TRBJ1-6; TRBD1 might be the D (6 bases). Looked up from germline, CDR1 is MGHDK and CDR2 is SYGVNS. The CDR3 consists of 15 residues. The V and J ends lost 3 bases and 7 bases respectively, with 13 bases between them. DNA of the CDR3: TGTGCCAGCAGTGATTGGGGGCCAACCAATTCACCCCTCCACTTT. This sequence encodes CASSDWGPTNSPLHF.

This sequence joins TRBV10-3 and TRBJ2-3; 11 bases agree with TRBD1. Germline V gene data show CDR1 as ENHRY and CDR2 as SYGVKD. With V trimmed by 10 bases and J by 3 bases, 3 bases remained unmatched. CDR3 size: 13 residues. CDR3 sequence (DNA): TGTGCCAGCGGACAGGGGGCTACAGATACGCAGTATTTT. Amino acids: CASGQGATDTQYF.

V usage is TRBV2 and J usage is TRBJ2-5; 7 positions match TRBD2. Unmatched junction bases numbered 19, after V lost 4 bases and J lost 2 bases. Per germline, CDR1 SNHLY and CDR2 FYNNEI. This CDR3 spans 19 amino acids. In DNA form, the CDR3 reads TGTGCCAGCAGTGGTTACCGCCAGCAGAGTTCGGGGGGTCAAGAGACCCAGTACTTC. This codes for CASSGYRQQSSGGQETQYF.

The CDR3, as DNA: TGTGCCAGCAGTGAAGCTCCGCTATCCTATGGCTACACCTTC. Its translation: CASSEAPLSYGYTF. This chain links TRBV6-1 with TRBJ1-2; D is unclear. Germline values: CDR1 MNHNS, CDR2 SASEGT. The CDR3 is 14 amino acids. The V and J ends lost 0 bases and 4 bases respectively, with 9 bases between them.

The rearrangement joins TRBV24-1 to TRBJ2-2; D gene uncertain. Germline CDR1 KGHDR, CDR2 SFDVKD. The CDR3 has 14 residues. V lost 1 base to trimming and J lost 4 bases, with 6 bases between them. This CDR3 reads CATSDFTTTGELFF. The CDR3 region has the DNA TGTGCCACCAGTGATTTTACAACCACCGGGGAGCTGTTTTTT.

This chain connects TRBV6-4 to TRBJ1-1; 9 nucleotides align to TRBD1. This CDR3 contains 15 residues. Germline CDR1 MRHNA, CDR2 SNTAGT. The trim removed 0 bases at V and 5 bases at J, leaving 4 bases unmatched. As DNA, the CDR3 is TGTGCCAGCAGTGACTCGACAGGGGGACGGACTGAAGCTTTCTTT. It is translated as CASSDSTGGRTEAFF.

J is TRBJ1-1 and V is TRBV20-1; TRBD1 matches at 7 bases. Losses at the gene ends were 0 bases for V and 5 bases for J; bases not matched to a gene: 24. Germline V gene lookup returns CDR1 DFQATT and CDR2 SNEGSKA (reference sequence). The CDR3 is 20 amino acids. CDR3 DNA sequence: TGCAGTGCTAGAGAAAAGCCCCTTCGACAGGGACGGTATAGAGGGACTGAAGCTTTCTTT. Its protein is CSAREKPLRQGRYRGTEAFF.

The rearrangement joins TRBV6-1 to TRBJ1-2; a weak D match, TRBD1 (5 bases). Trimming removed 5 bases at V and 8 bases at J, with 9 bases between. The CDR3 covers 11 residues. Germline values: CDR1 MNHNS, CDR2 SASEGT. The CDR3 DNA reads as TGTGCCAGCAGTCCAGGGAGAGGCTACACCTTC. Translating gives CASSPGRGYTF.

This chain uses TRBV20-1 with TRBJ2-5; 9 bases fit TRBD1. This CDR3 comprises 15 residues. J was trimmed by 5 bases and V by 5 bases; bases with no gene match: 12. CDR1 and CDR2 from the germline V gene are DFQATT and SNEGSKA (reference sequence). DNA of the CDR3: TGCAGTGCTCTCTTTGGAGGGACAGGGTGGGAGACCCAGTACTTC. Translated, it gives CSALFGGTGWETQYF.

The rearrangement joins TRBV2 to TRBJ2-5, with D possibly matching TRBD2 (6 bases). The CDR3 sequence is 15 residues long. Germline CDR1 reads SNHLY; CDR2 reads FYNNEI. The V and J ends lost 1 base and 4 bases respectively, with 13 bases between them. The CDR3 coding sequence is TGTGCCAGCAGTGAAGTTCGCGCGGGGACAGAGACCCAGTACTTC. This gives the protein CASSEVRAGTETQYF.

The gene calls are TRBV6-1 and TRBJ1-6, with D perhaps TRBD1 (5 bases). The V end lost 1 base, the J end lost 5 bases, and 15 bases lay between the germline ends. The CDR3 totals 17 residues. Germline CDR1 and CDR2: MNHNS and SASEGT. The CDR3, as DNA: TGTGCCAGCAGTGAAGTTTCTACGACAGCAGATAATTCACCCCTCCACTTT. It codes for CASSEVSTTADNSPLHF.

This chain connects TRBV6-1 to TRBJ2-7, with D perhaps matching TRBD1 or TRBD2 (5 bases each). The CDR3 has 13 amino acids. Germline V lookup: CDR1 MNHNS, CDR2 SASEGT. Deletions cut 11 bases from V and 3 bases from J, with 17 bases between. The CDR3 protein is CASTRDVDYEQYF. CDR3 coding DNA: TGTGCCTCAACCCGGGACGTAGACTACGAGCAGTACTTC.

This chain connects TRBV2 to TRBJ1-2; TRBD1 is a possible D gene (6 bases). The CDR3 spans 13 residues. CDR1 and CDR2 (germline): SNHLY, FYNNEI. The ends were cut back, 2 bases at V and 4 bases at J, with 8 bases in the middle. The CDR3 loop reads CASSEQGTYGYTF. CDR3 in DNA: TGTGCCAGCAGTGAACAGGGGACCTATGGCTACACCTTC.

As concerns this clonotype: The junction shows a germline mismatch at one end, possibly a read error. The gene calls are TRBV2 and TRBJ1-2, with a tentative D call TRBD1 (5 bases). This CDR3 region has 13 residues. Looked up from germline, CDR1 is SNHLY and CDR2 is FYNNEI. The DNA of the CDR3 is TGTGCCAGCAGTGTTGGCAGGGACTATGGCCACACCTTC. Protein: CASSVGRDYGHTF.

This rearrangement joins TRBV30 to TRBJ1-2; TRBD1 matches at 8 bases. With V trimmed by 2 bases and J by 7 bases, 6 bases remained unmatched. From germline, CDR1 is GTSNPN and CDR2 SVGIG (reference sequence). The CDR3 is 13 amino acids. The CDR3 sequence: CAWSPRGLVGYTF. CDR3 bases: TGTGCCTGGAGTCCCAGGGGGCTAGTTGGCTACACCTTC.

CDR3 in DNA: TGCGCCAGCAGTGAGTCGAAAGCCGGACTAGCGGGTGATACGCAGTATTTT. Protein: CASSESKAGLAGDTQYF. The chain has TRBV10-1 and TRBJ2-3; 11 bases fit TRBD2. Germline CDR1 is WNHNN and CDR2 is SYGVQD (reference sequence). This CDR3 has 17 residues. J gave up 6 bases and V 0 bases, and 8 bases lay outside the gene matches.

This chain uses TRBV6-1 with TRBJ1-4; TRBD1 is a possible D gene (6 bases). CDR3 size: 15 residues. Per germline, CDR1 MNHNS and CDR2 SASEGT. V lost 4 bases to trimming and J lost 0 bases, with 9 bases between them. CDR3 DNA sequence: TGTGCCAGCAGTGTCAGGGGTGCAACTAATGAAAAACTGTTTTTT. This translates into CASSVRGATNEKLFF.

The chain employs TRBV20-1 and TRBJ1-2; D not certain. This CDR3 has 12 residues. V lost 5 bases to trimming and J lost 4 bases, with 11 bases between them. CDR1 is DFQATT, CDR2 SNEGSKA, per germline (reference sequence). The CDR3 nucleotides read TGCAGTGCTCCCGCCAGGCCCTATGGCTACACCTTC. Protein product: CSAPARPYGYTF.

The CDR3: CASSITGGSSGYTF. Here the CDR3 DNA reads TGTGCCAGCAGCATCACAGGGGGCTCGTCTGGCTACACCTTC. The chain employs TRBV6-1 and TRBJ1-2; 9 bases are a match to TRBD1. The CDR3 totals 14 residues. Per germline, CDR1 MNHNS and CDR2 SASEGT. With V trimmed by 6 bases and J by 7 bases, 9 bases remained unmatched.